This record concerns one TCR beta chain sequence. TCRdb's copy holds only in-frame clones and misses some; the assay was immunoSEQ multiplex PCR. The sample carries roughly 250,000 clones, 70% to 90% recorded once. This sample stems from a study of blood T cell repertoires in COVID-19. V was clipped by 4 bases and J by 0 bases, with 13 bases between them. The germline V gene encodes CDR1 SGHRS and CDR2 YFSETQ. This CDR3 is 15 amino acids long. The chain uses TRBV5-1 and TRBJ2-5; D call uncertain. The sequence came from a woman aged 25 to 45 with COVID-19, enrolled during active disease. The sequencing input was peripheral blood. This chain's CDR3 is CASSLSSPYQETQYF. The CDR3 nucleotides are TGCGCCAGCAGCCTGTCGTCCCCGTACCAAGAGACCCAGTACTTC.